The sequence of this T cell receptor beta chain was determined in a study of T-cell memory formation after mild COVID-19. Study-wide background: TCR clusters were mostly donor specific.

The junction had 8 bases not matched to a gene; V was cut back by 1 base and J by 6 bases. This CDR3 contains 17 residues. 5'RACE, which relied on constant-segment primers, yielded TCR alpha and TCR beta cDNA libraries carrying sample barcodes and UMIs. TCRdb redid the calling of the 5' RACE reads with MiXCR, one entry per CDR3 protein. This sample has roughly 400,000 distinct CDR3 sequences, with 20% to 25% found just once. The clonotype originates from an adult woman who had mild COVID-19 (a few samples of this study predate the infection). Cell type and time point are not known. The rearrangement uses TRBV12-3 or TRBV12-4 and TRBJ2-3, with 12 bases lining up with TRBD2. The material sequenced was PBMCs or a T cell subset sorted from them (not recorded which). In nucleotides, the CDR3 is TGTGCCAGCAGTTTAGGACTAGCGGGAGTAATGTTGGATACGCAGTATTTT. Translated: CASSLGLAGVMLDTQYF.